The table lists the clone carrying this T cell receptor beta chain with a count of one. This record belongs to a study of blood T cell repertoires in COVID-19. Study-wide context: The United States, Italy and Spain supplied acute and convalescent COVID-19 samples. Sources were T cells, B-cell-depleted T cells, or PBMCs; the material itself was cDNA or gDNA.

The J segment lost 3 bases and the V segment lost 6 bases, leaving 3 bases of the junction unmatched. Germline-derived CDR1 and CDR2 are LNHDA and SQIVND (reference sequence). The CDR3 spans 14 residues. Original data processing: Estimated nucleated cell counts came from reference gene primer amplification. The repertoire was sequenced with immunoSEQ multiplex PCR; TCRdb's copy has only in-frame clones and lacks some. V and J calls and clone size come straight from that table; D and trimming were deduced from the DNA. The sample lists about 84,000 clones; around 80% were seen once. The sequencing input was peripheral blood. The TCR comes from a woman older than 75 with acute or convalescent COVID-19. The chain employs TRBV19 and TRBJ2-7, with 12 positions matching TRBD2. The CDR3 DNA sequence: TGTGCCAGTAGAACTAGCGGGGGGAACTACGAGCAGTACTTC. It yields the protein CASRTSGGNYEQYF.